This is a list of T cell receptor beta chains from one sample in a study of T-cell memory formation after mild COVID-19. MiXCR was run by TCRdb on the 5' RACE reads, yielding one entry per CDR3 protein. The sample has about 620,000 distinct CDR3 sequences; around 17% are singletons. Material: PBMCs or a T cell subset sorted from them (not recorded which). These receptors were obtained from an adult woman who had mild COVID-19 (a few samples of this study predate the infection). Cell type and time point are not known. Both conserved end residues are part of each CDR3. Each record gives: J gene, clone size, D gene, V gene, CDR3 protein, CDR3 DNA. The D gene is left open where the match is weak. The size of a clone is reported for some rows only, either as once, few or many, or as a class for expanded clones.

TRBJ2-5	few	-	TRBV18	CASSPRDPQETQYF	TGTGCCAGCTCACCCCGGGACCCCCAAGAGACCCAGTACTTC
TRBJ1-5	many	TRBD1	TRBV27	CASSSGQGIQPQHF	TGTGCCAGCAGTTCCGGACAGGGGATTCAGCCCCAGCATTTT
TRBJ2-1	few	-	TRBV7-6	CASSLNQGGGGYNEQFF	TGTGCCAGCAGTTTAAACCAAGGAGGGGGAGGCTACAATGAGCAGTTCTTC
TRBJ1-2	few	-	TRBV5-6	CASSPSQSRYGYTF	TGTGCCAGCAGCCCTAGCCAGAGTCGCTATGGCTACACCTTC
TRBJ2-5	-	TRBD2	TRBV24-1	CATSEVSGPGETQYF	TGTGCCACCAGTGAGGTTAGCGGGCCTGGGGAGACCCAGTACTTC
TRBJ2-2	few	-	TRBV5-1	CASSLAPTQSTNTGELFF	TGCGCCAGCAGCTTGGCCCCGACACAGAGTACGAACACCGGGGAGCTGTTTTTT
TRBJ2-3	few	-	TRBV6-2/TRBV6-3	CASTGSVKYTQYF	TGTGCCAGCACAGGCAGTGTCAAGTATACGCAGTATTTT
TRBJ2-4	few	-	TRBV12-3/TRBV12-4	CASSLAGGINIQYF	TGTGCCAGCAGTTTAGCGGGAGGAATAAACATTCAGTACTTC
TRBJ1-2	-	-	TRBV12-3/TRBV12-4	CASGYLGGYTF	TGTGCCAGCGGGTACCTTGGTGGCTACACCTTC
TRBJ2-5	few	TRBD1	TRBV5-1	CASSLGGDGKETQYF	TGCGCCAGCAGCTTAGGGGGCGACGGAAAAGAGACCCAGTACTTC
TRBJ1-2	-	-	TRBV12-3/TRBV12-4	CASSFLTDGYTF	TGTGCCAGCAGTTTTTTGACGGATGGCTACACCTTC
TRBJ1-1	few	-	TRBV5-1	CASSTSVGVNTEAFF	TGCGCCAGCAGCACCTCGGTAGGAGTGAACACTGAAGCTTTCTTT
TRBJ2-1	few	-	TRBV11-2	CASSLDIRGPGFDEQFF	TGTGCCAGCAGCTTAGATATTCGAGGGCCAGGATTCGATGAGCAGTTCTTC
TRBJ2-3	-	-	TRBV30	CAWSLGLTTDTQYF	TGTGCCTGGAGCCTGGGGCTTACCACAGATACGCAGTATTTT
TRBJ2-1	-	-	TRBV5-1	CASSLLMDYNEQFF	TGCGCCAGCAGCTTACTTATGGATTACAATGAGCAGTTCTTC
TRBJ2-7	-	-	TRBV7-7	CASSLEGGESYEQYF	TGTGCTAGCAGCTTAGAGGGCGGAGAGTCCTACGAGCAGTACTTC
TRBJ2-2	few	TRBD1	TRBV24-1	CATSDNRGLTGELFF	TGTGCCACCAGTGACAACAGGGGTTTAACCGGGGAGCTGTTTTTT
TRBJ2-7	-	-	TRBV27	CASSLGGGGIYEQYF	TGTGCCAGCAGTTTAGGGGGAGGGGGCATCTACGAGCAGTACTTC
TRBJ2-1	few	TRBD1	TRBV6-6	CASCKVQGSYNEQFF	TGTGCCTCCTGTAAGGTACAGGGGTCCTACAATGAGCAGTTCTTC
TRBJ2-1	-	-	TRBV12-3/TRBV12-4	CASSPNPDEQFF	TGTGCCAGCAGCCCTAACCCGGATGAGCAGTTCTTC
TRBJ2-6	few	-	TRBV7-9	CASSSGQGSGPGANVLTF	TGTGCCAGCAGCTCCGGCCAGGGGTCAGGGCCTGGGGCCAACGTCCTGACTTTC
TRBJ2-5	many	TRBD1	TRBV7-2	CASTRDRGQETQYF	TGTGCCAGCACCCGGGACAGGGGGCAAGAGACCCAGTACTTC
TRBJ2-7	few	-	TRBV4-1	CASSQEQGWMEQYF	TGCGCCAGCAGCCAAGAACAGGGTTGGATGGAGCAGTACTTC
TRBJ2-2	-	TRBD1	TRBV19	CASSIRQGWITGELFF	TGTGCCAGTAGTATAAGACAGGGGTGGATCACCGGGGAGCTGTTTTTT
TRBJ2-1	-	TRBD2	TRBV7-2	CASRLTGLAGAVEQFF	TGTGCCAGCAGACTGACGGGACTAGCGGGGGCAGTAGAGCAGTTCTTC
TRBJ2-1	few	TRBD2	TRBV25-1	CASSDQGGGFNEQFF	TGTGCCAGCAGTGACCAGGGCGGGGGGTTCAATGAGCAGTTCTTC
TRBJ1-1	-	TRBD1	TRBV7-8	CASSLAGGSRTEAFF	TGTGCCAGCAGCCTAGCAGGGGGTAGTCGGACTGAAGCTTTCTTT
TRBJ2-7	-	-	TRBV6-5	CASSITGYTYEQYF	TGTGCCAGCAGCATAACAGGGTATACCTACGAGCAGTACTTC
TRBJ2-7	many	-	TRBV7-8	CGVGEPTKYEQYF	TGTGGGGTCGGGGAACCCACGAAGTACGAGCAGTACTTC
TRBJ1-2	few	-	TRBV6-2/TRBV6-3	CASSYYSKGNYGYTF	TGTGCCAGCAGTTACTACAGTAAGGGTAACTATGGCTACACCTTC
TRBJ2-7	few	TRBD2	TRBV20-1	CSARREAGRSTYEQYF	TGCAGTGCTAGGCGGGAAGCGGGAAGATCAACCTACGAGCAGTACTTC
TRBJ1-3	-	TRBD1	TRBV30	CAWTTGQGRNTIYF	TGTGCCTGGACGACAGGGCAGGGAAGAAACACCATATATTTT
TRBJ2-5	few	-	TRBV29-1	CSVEDVDSQETQYF	TGCAGCGTTGAAGATGTGGACAGCCAAGAGACCCAGTACTTC
TRBJ2-1	-	-	TRBV6-1	CASSEAGRGPEQFF	TGTGCCAGCAGTGAAGCAGGTAGGGGACCGGAGCAGTTCTTC
TRBJ2-3	many	TRBD2	TRBV20-1	CSAGTSGRTDTQYF	TGCAGTGCCGGGACTAGCGGGAGGACAGATACGCAGTATTTT
TRBJ1-5	few	-	TRBV19	CASTGFSNQPQHF	TGTGCCAGTACAGGGTTTAGCAATCAGCCCCAGCATTTT
TRBJ2-1	few	-	TRBV5-1	CASSLDLGLENEQFF	TGCGCCAGCAGCTTGGATCTGGGGTTAGAAAATGAGCAGTTCTTC
TRBJ2-1	-	-	TRBV7-6	CASSMGVVVWNEQFF	TGTGCCAGCAGCATGGGGGTGGTGGTATGGAATGAGCAGTTCTTC
TRBJ2-7	-	TRBD2	TRBV4-3	CASSQVAGDLGLSPYEQYF	TGCGCCAGCAGCCAAGTGGCGGGAGATCTGGGTTTGTCGCCCTACGAGCAGTACTTC
TRBJ1-1	few	-	TRBV30	CAWTPGNTEAFF	TGTGCCTGGACCCCAGGTAACACTGAAGCTTTCTTT